This T cell receptor beta chain was retrieved from a study of blood T cell repertoires in COVID-19. Method: immunoSEQ multiplex PCR; TCRdb's copy keeps in-frame clones and lacks some. The sample gives a few hundred thousand clones, approximately 85% of which show up once; about 2% is in the top ten. Participants' own reports of clinical history determined their cohort assignment. What the recovered Cohort 3 donors had was two negative PCRs, clearance, or symptom resolution. Germline V lookup: CDR1 LNHDA, CDR2 SQIVND (reference sequence). CDR3 length: 15 amino acids. V lost 4 bases and J lost 2; bases outside the gene matches: 5.

Material for sequencing was PBMCs or T cells enriched from blood (not recorded which). The chain links TRBV19 to TRBJ1-5; 7 positions agree with TRBD1. This sequence originates from a young man who had recovered from COVID-19. The DNA of the CDR3 is TGTGCCAGTAGTACCGACAGGGTGGGCAATCAGCCCCAGCATTTT. Its protein product is CASSTDRVGNQPQHF.